The rows below give T cell receptor beta chains drawn from one sample of a study of shared clonotypes between healthy human individuals. TCRdb's copy holds only in-frame clones and misses some; the assay was immunoSEQ multiplex PCR. The top ten hold under 2% of the sample, which has about 2.1 million clones, just under 95% seen once. The sequenced sample consisted of naive CD8+ T cells from PBMCs. The receptors shown here come from a young man in good health. Some clones in this sample may be carry-over from other donors' samples. The CDR3 runs from the conserved cysteine through the conserved F or W. Fields, in order: D gene, clone size, J gene, V gene, CDR3 protein, CDR3 DNA. The D gene is left open where the match is weak. Clone size is shown for a subset of rows, as once, few, many or a class of expanded clone.

TRBD2,.,TRBJ2-7,TRBV2,CAMGPAGGPYEQYF,TGCGCCATGGGCCCAGCGGGAGGCCCATACGAGCAGTACTTC
TRBD2,.,TRBJ2-2,TRBV5-4,CAGSWLAGDAGELFF,TGTGCCGGCTCATGGCTAGCGGGAGACGCCGGGGAGCTGTTTTTT
TRBD1,.,TRBJ1-3,TRBV5-1,CASSTGDSSGNTIYF,TGCGCCAGCAGCACAGGGGACTCCTCTGGAAACACCATATATTTT
TRBD1,.,TRBJ2-1,TRBV5-1,CASSPPVKDRDKQFF,TGCGCCAGCAGCCCACCCGTGAAGGACAGGGATAAGCAGTTCTTC
.,.,TRBJ1-4,TRBV6-5,CASSAYRVGTEKLFF,TGTGCCAGCAGTGCCTACAGGGTGGGGACTGAAAAACTGTTTTTT
.,.,TRBJ2-2,TRBV7-9,CASIQGPSSGELFF,TGTGCCAGCATCCAGGGGCCCTCGTCCGGGGAGCTGTTTTTT
TRBD2,.,TRBJ2-1,TRBV9,CASSVDPRTSEQFF,TGTGCCAGCAGCGTAGACCCCCGGACTAGTGAGCAGTTCTTC
TRBD1,.,TRBJ2-2,TRBV11-3,CASSLERDSGTGELFF,TGTGCCAGCAGCTTAGAAAGGGACAGTGGGACCGGGGAGCTGTTTTTT
.,.,TRBJ1-1,TRBV7-9,CASSPTPGTPRSNTEAFF,TGTGCCAGCAGCCCCACGCCCGGGACACCTCGCTCGAACACTGAAGCTTTCTTT
.,.,TRBJ2-5,TRBV28,CASSFGPGRETQYF,.
.,.,TRBJ2-7,TRBV27,CASSSDGRLGQYF,TGTGCCAGCAGTTCGGACGGAAGACTCGGGCAGTACTTC
TRBD2,.,TRBJ2-5,TRBV7-9,CASSPGLAGEETQYF,TGTGCCAGCAGTCCCGGACTAGCGGGAGAAGAGACCCAGTACTTC
.,.,TRBJ2-7,TRBV11-2,CASSPGPGAYEQYF,TGTGCCAGCAGTCCTGGACCCGGAGCCTACGAGCAGTACTTC
TRBD2,once,TRBJ2-7,TRBV4-3,CASSQAGTSGYEQYF,TGCGCCAGCAGCCAAGCCGGGACTAGCGGCTACGAGCAGTACTTC
TRBD1,once,TRBJ1-5,TRBV15,CATSPGQGAGNQPQHF,TGTGCCACCAGTCCGGGACAGGGGGCTGGCAATCAGCCCCAGCATTTT
.,.,TRBJ2-3,TRBV28,CASSFGGGMVGDAQYF,TGTGCCAGCAGTTTTGGTGGGGGGATGGTGGGAGATGCGCAGTATTTT
TRBD2,.,TRBJ2-1,TRBV7-2,CASSTGLAGSGQFF,TGTGCCAGCAGCACGGGACTAGCGGGATCAGGGCAGTTCTTC
.,.,TRBJ2-5,TRBV13,CASSLDSGGVIKETQYF,TGTGCCAGCAGCTTAGATTCCGGCGGGGTGATAAAAGAGACCCAGTACTTC
.,.,TRBJ2-7,TRBV28,CASSLRAKPYEQYF,TGTGCCAGCAGTCTGAGGGCCAAGCCCTACGAGCAGTACTTC
.,.,TRBJ2-1,TRBV29-1,CSVESAYEYNEQFF,TGCAGCGTTGAGTCCGCCTATGAATACAATGAGCAGTTCTTC
.,.,TRBJ2-2,TRBV11-3,CASSLDTAGELFF,TGTGCCAGCAGCTTAGATACCGCCGGGGAGCTGTTTTTT
.,.,TRBJ1-1,TRBV7-9,CASSLVYPNTEAFF,TGTGCCAGCAGCTTAGTATACCCGAACACTGAAGCTTTCTTT
TRBD1,.,TRBJ1-4,TRBV28,CASSPRGQGATNEKLFF,TGTGCCAGCAGTCCGAGGGGACAGGGAGCAACTAATGAAAAACTGTTTTTT
TRBD2,.,TRBJ2-1,TRBV11-3,CASSSRAGLSYNEQFF,TGTGCCAGCAGCTCAAGAGCGGGACTGTCCTACAATGAGCAGTTCTTC
TRBD2,.,TRBJ2-2,TRBV11-3,CASSRPPGGLDTGELFF,TGTGCCAGCAGCCGTCCCCCGGGAGGGCTTGACACCGGGGAGCTGTTTTTT
.,.,TRBJ2-7,TRBV7-9,CASSSEGLIYEQYF,TGTGCCAGCAGCTCCGAGGGACTGATATACGAGCAGTACTTC
.,.,TRBJ2-7,TRBV19,CASSIGRKYEQYF,TGTGCCAGTAGTATAGGAAGAAAGTACGAGCAGTACTTC
.,.,TRBJ2-7,TRBV9,CASSSQPERNSYEQYF,TGTGCCAGCAGCTCCCAACCCGAGCGGAACTCCTACGAGCAGTACTTC
.,.,TRBJ2-7,TRBV7-9,CASSHAGGEQYF,TGTGCCAGCTCTCACGCAGGGGGGGAGCAGTACTTC
.,.,TRBJ1-6,TRBV30,CACRRGPLHF,TGTGCCTGCCGTAGGGGACCCCTCCACTTT
.,few,TRBJ1-1,TRBV2,CASNGGQAFF,TGTGCCAGCAACGGAGGGCAGGCTTTCTTT